These 18 T cell receptor beta chains were all obtained from the same sample, sequenced in a study of control samples from healthy donors and cancer patients. TCRdb's copy holds only in-frame clones and misses some; the assay was immunoSEQ multiplex PCR. The table shows roughly 180,000 clones, with 90% to 95% occurring only once. Specimen: blood. The receptor source for this set is a woman between 18 and 29 years old in good health.

This chain links TRBV3-1 (or the pseudogene TRBV3-2) with TRBJ2-5; weak D call: TRBD2 (5 bases). The CDR3 has 13 residues. Germline V gene lookup returns CDR1 LGHDT and CDR2 YNNKEL (reference sequence). The germline V and J ends were trimmed by 5 bases and 5 bases, with 12 bases remaining between them. Here the CDR3 DNA reads TGTGCCAGCAGCGCACTAGTGAAGGAGACCCAGTACTTC. Its translation: CASSALVKETQYF.

The chain couples TRBV20-1 to TRBJ1-4; D uncertain. With 3 bases removed from V and 7 bases from J, the gap between germline ends came to 6 bases. The CDR3 sequence is 11 residues long. CDR1 is DFQATT, CDR2 SNEGSKA, per germline (reference sequence). CDR3 sequence reads: CSASFGEKLFF. CDR3 bases: TGCAGTGCTAGTTTCGGTGAAAAACTGTTTTTT.

This chain connects TRBV18 to TRBJ1-1; the D gene is possibly TRBD1 (6 bases). From germline, CDR1 is KGHSH and CDR2 LQKENI. V dropped 3 bases and J dropped 0 bases, with 17 bases sitting between them. The CDR3 sequence is 17 residues long. The DNA of the CDR3 is TGTGCCAGCTCACCCCAACAGGGAGGGATAATGAACACTGAAGCTTTCTTT. Protein: CASSPQQGGIMNTEAFF.

The chain carries TRBV6-6 and TRBJ1-2; 7 bases match TRBD1. The V and J ends lost 0 bases and 1 base, in that order; junction bases with no gene match: 2. The CDR3 is 15 residues long. Germline V lookup: CDR1 MNHNY, CDR2 SVGAGI (reference sequence). Written as DNA, the CDR3 is TGTGCCAGCAGTTACTCGCCAGGGGGTAACTATGGCTACACCTTC. This codes for CASSYSPGGNYGYTF.

This chain connects TRBV5-6 to TRBJ1-1; D remains unclear. Germline V gene lookup returns CDR1 SGHDT and CDR2 YYEEEE. V shed 2 bases and J shed 4 bases, with 3 bases lying between them. The CDR3 is 11 amino acids. The CDR3 here is CASSFSTEAFF. The CDR3 DNA sequence: TGTGCCAGCAGCTTTAGCACTGAAGCTTTCTTT.

This clone was found once. DNA of the CDR3: TGTGCCAGCAGCTTAGCACAGGGGCCCTATCAGCCCCAGCATTTT. Translation: CASSLAQGPYQPQHF. V is TRBV7-2 and J is TRBJ1-5, with 7 bases that match TRBD1. The CDR3 has 15 amino acids. Trimming at V came to 0 bases and at J to 5 bases, leaving 4 bases not matched to a gene. Germline values: CDR1 SGHTA, CDR2 FQGNSA.

V gene TRBV6-1 combines with J gene TRBJ1-5, with a possible D match to TRBD1 (6 bases). The germline V gene has CDR1 MNHNS and CDR2 SASEGT. This CDR3 has 15 residues. V lost 0 bases to trimming and J lost 8 bases, with 14 bases between them. CDR3 coding DNA: TGTGCCAGCAGTGAAGCGAACGGGGGCCGGGAGCCCCAGCATTTT. It encodes CASSEANGGREPQHF.

The rearrangement uses TRBV28 and TRBJ1-2; D gene ambiguous. V was trimmed by 10 bases and J by 4 bases, leaving 16 bases between them. The CDR3 spans 13 residues. CDR1 is MDHEN, CDR2 SYDVKM, per germline. The CDR3 here is CAILSHGIYGYTF. CDR3 bases: TGTGCCATCCTTTCCCACGGCATCTATGGCTACACCTTC.

In regard to this clone: Different DNA sequences within this sample yield the same CDR3. The J gene is TRBJ1-1, the V gene TRBV24-1; 8 positions match TRBD1. V was pared by 3 bases and J by 1 base, with 3 bases of the junction left unmatched. This CDR3 has 15 residues. Germline CDR1 and CDR2: KGHDR and SFDVKD. The CDR3 here is CATSDPGTGNTEAFF. The CDR3 nucleotides are TGTGCCACCAGTGATCCCGGGACAGGGAACACTGAAGCTTTCTTT.

The chain joins TRBV27 to TRBJ1-1; possible D gene TRBD1, 6 bases. CDR3 length equals 15 residues. Germline V gene data show CDR1 as MNHEY and CDR2 as SMNVEV (reference sequence). Trimming took off 1 base at V and 10 bases at J, with 19 bases between the two ends. The CDR3 nucleotides are TGTGCCAGCAGTTTATTTGTTGATGGGGGCAGGGGAGCTTTCTTT. The encoded protein is CASSLFVDGGRGAFF.

This chain connects TRBV9 to TRBJ1-2, with D perhaps matching TRBD1 (6 bases). V was cut by 0 bases and J by 7 bases, with 13 bases left in between. Germline CDR1 reads SGDLS; CDR2 reads YYNGEE. This CDR3 contains 14 residues. Here the CDR3 DNA reads TGTGCCAGCAGCGTAGATCCAGGGGAAGCTGGCTACACCTTC. Translation gives CASSVDPGEAGYTF.

The chain links TRBV28 to TRBJ1-6; D remains unclear. The CDR3 is 14 residues long. Per germline, CDR1 MDHEN and CDR2 SYDVKM. Between the trimmed V and J ends, which lost 4 bases and 2 bases, there was a span of 6 bases. CDR3 coding DNA: TGTGCCAGCAGTTCACGGCCCTATAATTCACCCCTCCACTTT. Encoded protein: CASSSRPYNSPLHF.

The rearrangement links TRBV5-8 to TRBJ2-2; D may be TRBD1 (5 bases). This CDR3 is built from 14 residues. Germline V gene data show CDR1 as SGHTS and CDR2 as YDEGEE. V was pared by 2 bases and J by 7 bases, with 12 bases between. CDR3 sequence (DNA): TGTGCCAGCAGCTTATCCAGGGCGAGCGGGGAGCTGTTTTTT. This sequence encodes CASSLSRASGELFF.

The chain joins TRBV15 to TRBJ1-4; TRBD1 aligns across 7 bases. Losses at the gene ends were 3 bases for V and 8 bases for J; bases not matched to a gene: 9. The CDR3 sequence is 15 residues long. Germline V gene data show CDR1 as LNHNV and CDR2 as YYDKDF (reference sequence). In DNA form, the CDR3 reads TGTGCCACCAGCAGGCAAAGACAGGGTCTGGAAAAACTGTTTTTT. Its translation: CATSRQRQGLEKLFF.

The chain uses TRBV6-2 or TRBV6-3 and TRBJ2-1; tentative D call: TRBD2 (6 bases). The V and J ends lost 4 bases and 5 bases respectively, with 18 bases between them. Germline assignment: CDR1 MNHEY and CDR2 SVGEGT. The CDR3 sequence is 16 residues long. The DNA of the CDR3 is TGTGCCAGCAGTTCGATACGAGGGACTTTCCACAATGAGCAGTTCTTC. It yields the protein CASSSIRGTFHNEQFF.

The chain combines TRBV27 with TRBJ1-1, with D uncertain. CDR1 is MNHEY, CDR2 SMNVEV, per germline (reference sequence). This CDR3 has 14 residues. Trimming took 4 bases from V and 1 from J, leaving 10 bases between them. The CDR3 DNA reads TGTGCCAGCAGTTCTAGGACCGCGAACACTGAAGCTTTCTTT. Translated: CASSSRTANTEAFF.

V gene TRBV3-1 (or the pseudogene TRBV3-2) combines with J gene TRBJ1-6; D uncertain. Germline V gene lookup returns CDR1 LGHDT and CDR2 YNNKEL (reference sequence). The CDR3 is 16 residues long. The ends were cut back, 1 base at V and 5 bases at J, with 12 bases in the middle. This CDR3 reads CASSQGGVRNNSPLHF. CDR3 DNA: TGTGCCAGCAGCCAAGGCGGTGTCCGGAATAATTCACCCCTCCACTTT.

V is TRBV6-5 and J is TRBJ1-5; 9 bases are a match to TRBD1. Germline V gene sequence: CDR1 MNHEY, CDR2 SVGAGI. CDR3 length equals 14 residues. The J segment lost 5 bases and the V segment lost 6 bases, leaving 5 bases of the junction unmatched. CDR3 protein: CASSPGQGDQPQHF. CDR3 coding DNA: TGTGCCAGCAGCCCGGGACAGGGTGATCAGCCCCAGCATTTT.